Below are 9 T cell receptor beta chains sequenced from a single sample in a study of OX40 agonist ivuxolimab in advanced cancers. Profiling relied on immunoSEQ multiplex PCR, and the TCRdb table lists in-frame clones only, not all of them. The sample holds 55,000 to 75,000 clones, over 80% seen once. The specimen comprised CD4+ or CD8+ T cells sorted from blood, sampled in a trial of the OX40 agonist ivuxolimab. The receptors were gathered from an adult with an advanced solid tumor such as melanoma, head and neck, liver or kidney cancer.

CDR3 region: CASRQTGGTGYTF. Written as DNA, the CDR3 is TGTGCCAGCAGGCAGACAGGGGGCACTGGCTACACCTTC. The J gene is TRBJ1-2, the V gene TRBV28; 10 bases agree with TRBD1. The CDR3 length is 13 residues. With V trimmed by 6 bases and J by 7 bases, 5 bases remained unmatched. Per germline, CDR1 MDHEN and CDR2 SYDVKM.

The CDR3 DNA sequence: TGTGCCAGCAGCAAGGACTCCTACAATGAGCAGTTCTTC. Its translation: CASSKDSYNEQFF. The chain employs TRBV6-5 and TRBJ2-1; D unclear. CDR1 and CDR2 from the germline V gene are MNHEY and SVGAGI. The CDR3 runs 13 residues. Deletions cut 6 bases from V and 0 bases from J, with 6 bases between.

This sequence joins TRBV27 and TRBJ2-2; unclear D gene. Germline CDR1 reads MNHEY; CDR2 reads SMNVEV (reference sequence). The CDR3 runs to 14 residues. V lost 2 bases and J lost 5, with 9 bases in between. The CDR3 nucleotides read TGTGCCAGCAGTTTACAGACCAGAACCGGGGAGCTGTTTTTT. Amino acids: CASSLQTRTGELFF.

The rearrangement uses TRBV10-3 and TRBJ1-2, with D possibly being TRBD1 (6 bases). The V end lost 3 bases, the J end lost 4 bases, and 15 bases lay between the germline ends. The CDR3 is made up of 15 amino acids. CDR1 ENHRY and CDR2 SYGVKD come from the germline V gene. The CDR3 loop reads CAISDQQGGGYGYTF. CDR3 DNA sequence: TGTGCCATCAGTGATCAACAGGGAGGGGGCTATGGCTACACCTTC.

The V call is TRBV5-8, the J call TRBJ2-1; TRBD1 agrees at 8 bases. Germline CDR1 is SGHTS and CDR2 is YDEGEE. Trimming cost V 0 bases and J 2 bases; bases outside gene matches: 4. The CDR3 consists of 16 residues. The CDR3, as DNA: TGTGCCAGCAGCTTGGGGACAGGGATAACCTACAATGAGCAGTTCTTC. Translated: CASSLGTGITYNEQFF.

The V and J genes are TRBV7-2 and TRBJ2-2, with 9 nucleotides matching TRBD2. This CDR3 spans 15 amino acids. The germline V gene has CDR1 SGHTA and CDR2 FQGNSA. V was pared by 5 bases and J by 1 base, with 2 bases of the junction left unmatched. The CDR3 reads CASSRAGGNTGELFF. For the CDR3, the DNA is TGTGCCAGCAGCCGAGCGGGAGGGAACACCGGGGAGCTGTTTTTT.

V gene TRBV5-4 combines with J gene TRBJ1-4; 8 bases are a match to TRBD1. The CDR3 extends over 13 amino acids. Germline V CDR1 and CDR2: SGHNT, YYREEE (reference sequence). V shed 4 bases and J 8 bases; nucleotides not matched to a gene: 4. CDR3: CASSTGQGEKLFF. The CDR3 region has the DNA TGTGCCAGCAGCACAGGACAGGGCGAAAAACTGTTTTTT.

The chain recombines TRBV5-8 with TRBJ1-2, with D unclear. The germline V gene encodes CDR1 SGHTS and CDR2 YDEGEE. The V end lost 0 bases, the J end lost 8 bases, and 17 bases lay between the germline ends. The CDR3 runs 15 residues. The CDR3 coding sequence is TGTGCCAGCAGCTTGGACGTCAGCTCCAAGAGGGGCTACACCTTC. It encodes CASSLDVSSKRGYTF.

CDR3 bases: TGTGCCATCACCGGGGACAGCGCTAACTATGGCTACACCTTC. It translates to CAITGDSANYGYTF. The rearrangement joins TRBV10-3 to TRBJ1-2, with 7 bases lining up with TRBD1. J gave up 0 bases and V 7 bases, and 5 bases lay outside the gene matches. The CDR3 has 14 amino acids. In germline, CDR1 is ENHRY, CDR2 SYGVKD.